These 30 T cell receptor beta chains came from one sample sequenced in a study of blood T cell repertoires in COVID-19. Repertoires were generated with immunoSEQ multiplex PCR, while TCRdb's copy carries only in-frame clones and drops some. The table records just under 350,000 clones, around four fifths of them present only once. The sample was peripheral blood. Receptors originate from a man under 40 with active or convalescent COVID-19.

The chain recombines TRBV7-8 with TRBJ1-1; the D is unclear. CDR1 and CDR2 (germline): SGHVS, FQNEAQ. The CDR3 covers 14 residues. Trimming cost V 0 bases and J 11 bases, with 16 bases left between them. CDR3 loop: CASSLAGRVQWAFF. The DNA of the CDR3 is TGTGCCAGCAGCTTAGCAGGGCGGGTTCAGTGGGCTTTCTTT. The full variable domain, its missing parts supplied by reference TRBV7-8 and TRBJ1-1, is GAGVSQSPRYKVAKRGQDVALRCDPISGHVSLFWYQQALGQGPEFLTYFQNEAQLDKSGLPSDRFFAERPEGSVSTLKIQRTQQEDSAVYLCASSLAGRVQWAFFGQGTRLTVV.

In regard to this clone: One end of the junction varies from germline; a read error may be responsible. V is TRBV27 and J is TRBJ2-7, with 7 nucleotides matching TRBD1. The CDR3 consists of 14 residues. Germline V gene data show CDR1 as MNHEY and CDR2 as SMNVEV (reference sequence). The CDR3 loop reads CASSLSGGSHEQYF. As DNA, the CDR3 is TGTGCCAGCAGTTTATCAGGGGGCTCCCACGAGCAGTACTTC.

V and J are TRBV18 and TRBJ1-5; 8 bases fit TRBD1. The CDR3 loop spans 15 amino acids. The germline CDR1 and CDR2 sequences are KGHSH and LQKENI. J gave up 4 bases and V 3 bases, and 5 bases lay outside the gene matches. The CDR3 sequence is CASSPGTGANQPQHF. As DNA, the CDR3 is TGTGCCAGCTCACCCGGGACAGGAGCTAATCAGCCCCAGCATTTT.

CDR3 nucleotide sequence: TGTGCCAGCAGCTTATCCGACAGGCCTAATGAAAAACTGTTTTTT. Encoded protein: CASSLSDRPNEKLFF. V usage is TRBV7-9 and J usage is TRBJ1-4, with a possible D match to TRBD1 (6 bases). CDR1 is SEHNR, CDR2 FQNEAQ, per germline (reference sequence). V was trimmed by 2 bases and J by 3 bases, leaving 10 bases between them. This CDR3 contains 15 residues.

CDR3 sequence: CASSLEVRGEGYTF. The CDR3 DNA is TGTGCCAGCAGCTTAGAGGTCAGGGGAGAAGGCTACACCTTC. The chain recombines TRBV11-2 with TRBJ1-2; TRBD1 is a possible D gene (6 bases). Per the germline V gene, CDR1 is SGHAT and CDR2 is FQNNGV. V lost 0 bases, J lost 8 bases, and 13 bases lay in between. This CDR3 spans 14 amino acids.

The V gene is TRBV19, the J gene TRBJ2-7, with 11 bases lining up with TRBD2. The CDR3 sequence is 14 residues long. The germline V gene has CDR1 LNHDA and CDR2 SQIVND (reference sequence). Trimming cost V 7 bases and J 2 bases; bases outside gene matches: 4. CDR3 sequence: CASMETSGAYEQYF. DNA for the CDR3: TGTGCCAGTATGGAGACTAGCGGGGCCTACGAGCAGTACTTC.

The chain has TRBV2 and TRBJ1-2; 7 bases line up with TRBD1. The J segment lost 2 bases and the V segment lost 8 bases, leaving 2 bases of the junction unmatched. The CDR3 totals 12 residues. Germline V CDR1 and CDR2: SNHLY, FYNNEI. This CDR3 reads CASRDRNYGYTF. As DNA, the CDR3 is TGTGCCAGCCGGGACAGAAACTATGGCTACACCTTC.

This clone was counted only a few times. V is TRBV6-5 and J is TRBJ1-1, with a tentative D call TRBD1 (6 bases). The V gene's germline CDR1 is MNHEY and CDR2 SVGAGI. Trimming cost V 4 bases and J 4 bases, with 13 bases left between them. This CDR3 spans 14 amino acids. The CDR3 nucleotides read TGTGCCAGCAGTTCGGGACAATGGGTCACTGAAGCTTTCTTT. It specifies CASSSGQWVTEAFF.

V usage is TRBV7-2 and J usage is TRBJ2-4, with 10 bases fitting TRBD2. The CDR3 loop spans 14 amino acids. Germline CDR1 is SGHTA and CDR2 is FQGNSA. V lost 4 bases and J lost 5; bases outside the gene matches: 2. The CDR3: CASSYTSGENIQYF. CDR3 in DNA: TGTGCCAGCAGCTATACTAGCGGGGAAAACATTCAGTACTTC.

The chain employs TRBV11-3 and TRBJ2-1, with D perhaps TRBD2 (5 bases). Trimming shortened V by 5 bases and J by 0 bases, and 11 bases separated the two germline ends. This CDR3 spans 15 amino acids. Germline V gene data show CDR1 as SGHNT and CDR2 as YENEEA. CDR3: CASSPVDYSYNEQFF. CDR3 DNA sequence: TGTGCCAGCAGCCCTGTAGACTACTCCTACAATGAGCAGTTCTTC.

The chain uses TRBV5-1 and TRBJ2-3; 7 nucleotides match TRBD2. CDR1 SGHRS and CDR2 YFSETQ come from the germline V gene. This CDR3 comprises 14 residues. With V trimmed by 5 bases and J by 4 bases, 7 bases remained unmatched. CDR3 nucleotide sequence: TGCGCCAGCAGTCCGGGACGGGGGGCAGATACGCAGTATTTT. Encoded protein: CASSPGRGADTQYF.

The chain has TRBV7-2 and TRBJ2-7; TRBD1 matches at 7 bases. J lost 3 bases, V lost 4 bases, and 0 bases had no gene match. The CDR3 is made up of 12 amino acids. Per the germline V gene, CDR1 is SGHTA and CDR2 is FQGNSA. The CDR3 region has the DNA TGTGCCAGCAGCTGGGACAGCTACGAGCAGTACTTC. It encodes CASSWDSYEQYF.

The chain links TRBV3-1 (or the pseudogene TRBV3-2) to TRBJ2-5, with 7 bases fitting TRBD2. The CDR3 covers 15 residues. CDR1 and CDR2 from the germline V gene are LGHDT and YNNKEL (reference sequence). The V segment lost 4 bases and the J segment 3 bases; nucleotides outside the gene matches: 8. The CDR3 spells CASSPMVAGEETQYF. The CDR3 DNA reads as TGTGCCAGCAGCCCTATGGTGGCGGGAGAAGAGACCCAGTACTTC.

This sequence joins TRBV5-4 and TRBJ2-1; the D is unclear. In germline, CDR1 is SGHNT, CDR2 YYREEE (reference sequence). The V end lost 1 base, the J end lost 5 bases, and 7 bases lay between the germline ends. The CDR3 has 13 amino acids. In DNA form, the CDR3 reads TGTGCCAGCAGCTTGTCACGAGACAATGAGCAGTTCTTC. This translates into CASSLSRDNEQFF.

The CDR3 sequence is CAWSPGQGTDTQYF. CDR3 nucleotide sequence: TGTGCCTGGAGCCCGGGACAGGGCACAGATACGCAGTATTTT. This chain joins TRBV30 and TRBJ2-3; 8 nucleotides match TRBD1. The V gene end was trimmed by 3 bases and the J gene end by 1 base; junction bases not matched to a gene: 3. In germline, CDR1 is GTSNPN, CDR2 SVGIG (reference sequence). This CDR3 contains 14 residues.

The CDR3, as DNA: TGCGCCAGCAGCCAGTACAGGGGGCACACTGAAGCTTTCTTT. Its protein is CASSQYRGHTEAFF. This chain links TRBV4-1 with TRBJ1-1, with 9 bases identical to TRBD1. The trim removed 3 bases at V and 3 bases at J, leaving 2 bases unmatched. This CDR3 has 14 amino acids. Germline CDR1 reads MGHRA; CDR2 reads YSYEKL.

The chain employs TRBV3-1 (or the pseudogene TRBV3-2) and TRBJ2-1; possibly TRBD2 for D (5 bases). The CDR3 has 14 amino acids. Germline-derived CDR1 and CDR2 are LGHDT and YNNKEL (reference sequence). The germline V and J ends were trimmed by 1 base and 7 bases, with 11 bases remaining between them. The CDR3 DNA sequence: TGTGCCAGCAGCCAAGGGCTAGCCACGAATGAGCAGTTCTTC. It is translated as CASSQGLATNEQFF.

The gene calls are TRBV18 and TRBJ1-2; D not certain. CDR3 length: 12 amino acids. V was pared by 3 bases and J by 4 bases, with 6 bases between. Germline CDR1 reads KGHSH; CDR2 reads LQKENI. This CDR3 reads CASSPTGYGYTF. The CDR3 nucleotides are TGTGCCAGCTCACCGACTGGCTATGGCTACACCTTC.

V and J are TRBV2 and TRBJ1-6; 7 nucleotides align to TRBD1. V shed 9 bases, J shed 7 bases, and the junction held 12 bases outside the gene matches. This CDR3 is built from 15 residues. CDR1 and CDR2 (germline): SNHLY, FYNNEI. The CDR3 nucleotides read TGTGCCAGTTGCCCCGAGGGGGCGTACAATTCACCCCTCCACTTT. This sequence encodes CASCPEGAYNSPLHF.

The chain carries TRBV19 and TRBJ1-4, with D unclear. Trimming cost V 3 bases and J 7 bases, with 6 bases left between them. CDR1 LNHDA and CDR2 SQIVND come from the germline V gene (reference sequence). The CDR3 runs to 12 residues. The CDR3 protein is CASSMQAEKLFF. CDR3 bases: TGTGCCAGTAGTATGCAGGCTGAAAAACTGTTTTTT.

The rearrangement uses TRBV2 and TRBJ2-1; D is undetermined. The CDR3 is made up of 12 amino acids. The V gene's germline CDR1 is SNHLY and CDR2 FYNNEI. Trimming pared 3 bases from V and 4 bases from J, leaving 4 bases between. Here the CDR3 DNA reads TGTGCCAGCAGTGATCTGTACAATGAGCAGTTCTTC. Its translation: CASSDLYNEQFF.

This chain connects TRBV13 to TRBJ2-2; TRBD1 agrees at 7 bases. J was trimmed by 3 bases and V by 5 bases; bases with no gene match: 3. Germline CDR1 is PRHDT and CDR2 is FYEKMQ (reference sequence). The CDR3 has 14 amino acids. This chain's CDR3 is CASSPQGHTGELFF. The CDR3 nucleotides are TGTGCCAGCAGCCCACAGGGGCACACCGGGGAGCTGTTTTTT.

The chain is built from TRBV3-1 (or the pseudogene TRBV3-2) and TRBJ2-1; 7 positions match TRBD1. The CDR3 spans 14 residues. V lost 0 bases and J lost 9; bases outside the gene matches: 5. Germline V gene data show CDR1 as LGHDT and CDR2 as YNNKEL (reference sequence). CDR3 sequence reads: CASSQDEGAGEQFF. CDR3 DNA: TGTGCCAGCAGCCAAGATGAGGGGGCCGGTGAGCAGTTCTTC.

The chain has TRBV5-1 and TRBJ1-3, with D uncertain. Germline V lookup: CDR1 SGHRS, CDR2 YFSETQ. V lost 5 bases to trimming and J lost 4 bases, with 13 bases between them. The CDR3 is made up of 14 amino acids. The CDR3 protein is CASRPDISGNTIYF. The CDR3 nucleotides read TGCGCCAGCAGACCCGACATCTCCGGAAACACCATATATTTT.

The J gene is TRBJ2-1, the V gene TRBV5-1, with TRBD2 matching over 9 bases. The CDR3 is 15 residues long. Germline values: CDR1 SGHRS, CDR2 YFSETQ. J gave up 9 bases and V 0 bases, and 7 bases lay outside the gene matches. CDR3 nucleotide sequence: TGCGCCAGCAGCTTGGGTCTAGCGGGACTAGGTGAGCAGTTCTTC. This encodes CASSLGLAGLGEQFF.

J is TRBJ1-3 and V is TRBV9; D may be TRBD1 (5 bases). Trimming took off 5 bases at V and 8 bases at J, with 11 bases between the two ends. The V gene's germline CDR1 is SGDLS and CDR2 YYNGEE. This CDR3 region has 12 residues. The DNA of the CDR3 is TGTGCCAGCAGTCCCGGAGGGGACACCATATATTTT. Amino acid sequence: CASSPGGDTIYF.

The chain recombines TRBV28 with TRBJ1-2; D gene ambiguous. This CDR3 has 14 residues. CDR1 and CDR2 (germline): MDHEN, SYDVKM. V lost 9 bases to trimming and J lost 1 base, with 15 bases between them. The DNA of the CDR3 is TGTGCCAGTAAAGCCTGGGGAGATAACTATGGCTACACCTTC. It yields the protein CASKAWGDNYGYTF.

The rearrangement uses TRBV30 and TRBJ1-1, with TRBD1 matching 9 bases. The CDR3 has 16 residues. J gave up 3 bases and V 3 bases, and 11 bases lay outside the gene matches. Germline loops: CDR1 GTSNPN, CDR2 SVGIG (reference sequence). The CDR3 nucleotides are TGTGCCTGGAGGGGGGACAGGGTTGGCTCGGACACTGAAGCTTTCTTT. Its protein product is CAWRGDRVGSDTEAFF.

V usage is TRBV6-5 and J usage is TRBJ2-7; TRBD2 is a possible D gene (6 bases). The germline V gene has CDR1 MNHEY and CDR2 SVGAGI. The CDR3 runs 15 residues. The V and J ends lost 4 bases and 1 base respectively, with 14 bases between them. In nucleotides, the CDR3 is TGTGCCAGCAGTTCTAACTCCGGACTATCCTACGAGCAGTACTTC. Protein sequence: CASSSNSGLSYEQYF.

In DNA form, the CDR3 reads TGTGCCAGCAGTTTTGATTGGTTCGGTGAAGCTTTCTTT. Translating it yields CASSFDWFGEAFF. V usage is TRBV11-3 and J usage is TRBJ1-1; D call uncertain. Germline V lookup: CDR1 SGHNT, CDR2 YENEEA. The CDR3 runs to 13 residues. Trimming shortened V by 6 bases and J by 7 bases, and 15 bases separated the two germline ends.